This T cell receptor (beta chain) was identified during a study of control samples from healthy donors and cancer patients. Here immunoSEQ multiplex PCR was the method, and the copy in TCRdb shows in-frame clones only, minus some. The repertoire includes around 250,000 clones, 82% of them detected once, and about 14% sits in the top ten. The trim removed 5 bases at V and 7 bases at J, leaving 7 bases unmatched. CDR1 and CDR2 from the germline V gene are SQVTM and ANQGSEA. CDR3 size: 12 residues. Sequencing was performed on PBMCs. The sequence was obtained from a woman in her fifties or sixties with lung cancer. This chain connects TRBV29-1 to TRBJ2-5; the match to TRBD2 covers 7 bases. The CDR3 DNA follows: TGCAGCGTTCTCCACGGGGAGGGGACCCAGTACTTC. Its protein product is CSVLHGEGTQYF.